A single sample gave rise to the 27 T cell receptor beta chains below, sequenced in a study of lymphopenia after photon versus proton radiotherapy. The method was immunoSEQ multiplex PCR; TCRdb's version includes in-frame clones alone and lacks a portion of them. This sample has almost 25,000 clones, with 80% to 85% found just once. The sample here was peripheral blood, taken from a patient treated with proton-based radiotherapy. These receptor sequences come from a woman in her 70s with pancreatic cancer.

This sequence joins TRBV12-5 and TRBJ2-1; TRBD2 agrees at 11 bases. Trimming cost V 0 bases and J 3 bases; bases outside gene matches: 10. The CDR3 has 19 residues. In germline, CDR1 is LGHNT, CDR2 FRNRAP. CDR3 sequence: CASGLVRSSGRYNYNEQFF. The CDR3 DNA reads TGTGCTAGTGGTTTGGTAAGATCTAGCGGGAGGTACAACTACAATGAGCAGTTCTTC.

V usage is TRBV5-4 and J usage is TRBJ2-5; tentatively, D is TRBD2 (6 bases). The germline V gene has CDR1 SGHNT and CDR2 YYREEE (reference sequence). CDR3 length equals 14 residues. V lost 4 bases and J 4 bases, leaving 14 bases between the germline ends. CDR3 in DNA: TGTGCCAGCAGCACCCCGGGAGCATCAGAGACCCAGTACTTC. Protein product: CASSTPGASETQYF.

This clone was picked up a small number of times. The rearrangement uses TRBV5-1 and TRBJ1-1, with a possible D match to TRBD1 (5 bases). The CDR3 runs to 14 residues. Trimming took off 3 bases at V and 1 base at J, with 10 bases between the two ends. Germline CDR1 is SGHRS and CDR2 is YFSETQ. The CDR3 sequence is CASSSLGTNTEAFF. CDR3 coding DNA: TGCGCCAGCAGCTCGCTAGGGACGAACACTGAAGCTTTCTTT.

This chain links TRBV6-1 with TRBJ2-7, with D uncertain. The CDR3 contains 13 residues. V lost 7 bases and J 4 bases, leaving 14 bases between the germline ends. Germline assignment: CDR1 MNHNS and CDR2 SASEGT. CDR3 amino acids: CASNVQSEYEQYF. CDR3 bases: TGTGCCAGCAACGTACAATCCGAGTACGAGCAGTACTTC.

The rearrangement uses TRBV6-1 and TRBJ1-4, with a tentative D call TRBD1 (6 bases). Germline CDR1 MNHNS, CDR2 SASEGT. The CDR3 sequence is 15 residues long. V was pared by 3 bases and J by 8 bases, with 16 bases between. The CDR3 nucleotides read TGTGCCAGCAGTGATAGCGGGGGCGTTGGCGAAAAACTGTTTTTT. This translates into CASSDSGGVGEKLFF.

V and J are TRBV27 and TRBJ2-7; TRBD2 matches 11 bases. Losses at the gene ends were 11 bases for V and 5 bases for J; bases not matched to a gene: 20. The V gene's germline CDR1 is MNHEY and CDR2 SMNVEV (reference sequence). The CDR3 has 17 amino acids. This chain's CDR3 is CASTASGRPGGSHEQYF. The CDR3 bases are TGTGCCTCAACCGCTAGCGGGAGGCCGGGGGGTTCCCACGAGCAGTACTTC.

This clone was seen a few times. This rearrangement joins TRBV19 to TRBJ1-2; unclear D gene. The CDR3 runs 13 residues. Germline lookup yields CDR1 LNHDA and CDR2 SQIVND (reference sequence). Deletions cut 2 bases from V and 6 bases from J, with 10 bases between. CDR3 nucleotide sequence: TGTGCCAGTAGTATACGAAAGACCGATGGCTACACCTTC. Amino acid sequence: CASSIRKTDGYTF.

The chain joins TRBV6-5 to TRBJ2-6, with D tentatively TRBD2 (5 bases). Looked up from germline, CDR1 is MNHEY and CDR2 is SVGAGI. The CDR3 spans 16 residues. Trimming took 2 bases from V and 2 from J, leaving 10 bases between them. CDR3 sequence (DNA): TGTGCCAGCAGTTACCCTCGGGGAGCTGGGGCCAACGTCCTGACTTTC. Its translation is CASSYPRGAGANVLTF.

The chain couples TRBV4-3 to TRBJ2-5; 10 positions match TRBD1. The better agreement between TRBJ2-7 and the DNA end casts doubt on the J call. Germline V gives CDR1 LGHNA, CDR2 YSLEER. There are 14 residues in the CDR3. CDR3 region: CASSQGQGINEQYF. CDR3 sequence (DNA): TGCGCCAGCAGCCAGGGACAGGGGATCAACGAGCAGTACTTC.

The chain is built from TRBV6-1 and TRBJ2-2; a weak D match, TRBD2 (6 bases). This CDR3 contains 15 residues. CDR1 and CDR2 (germline): MNHNS, SASEGT. V lost 0 bases and J lost 1, with 6 bases in between. The CDR3 sequence: CASSEARGNTGELFF. The CDR3 DNA reads TGTGCCAGCAGTGAAGCGCGGGGGAACACCGGGGAGCTGTTTTTT.

Only one count was recorded for this clone. The gene calls are TRBV28 and TRBJ1-2, with TRBD1 matching 9 bases. V lost 6 bases, J lost 12 bases, and 11 bases stayed unmatched. Germline V gene data show CDR1 as MDHEN and CDR2 as SYDVKM. The length of the CDR3 is 13 residues. Written as DNA, the CDR3 is TGTGCCAGCAGCCCTCTAATACAGGGGGCCGACACCTTC. Protein product: CASSPLIQGADTF.

V and J are TRBV28 and TRBJ1-2; 7 bases agree with TRBD1. Germline assignment: CDR1 MDHEN and CDR2 SYDVKM. The CDR3 is 13 residues long. Unmatched junction bases numbered 5, after V lost 6 bases and J lost 4 bases. In DNA form, the CDR3 reads TGTGCCAGCAGACAGGGGATCGCCTATGGCTACACCTTC. Protein sequence: CASRQGIAYGYTF.

This chain connects TRBV19 to TRBJ2-7; 9 bases align to TRBD2. Trimming at V came to 6 bases and at J to 2 bases, leaving 8 bases not matched to a gene. Germline V gene data show CDR1 as LNHDA and CDR2 as SQIVND (reference sequence). There are 15 residues in the CDR3. The CDR3 spells CASRTRAGGTYEQYF. The CDR3, as DNA: TGTGCCAGTAGAACCAGAGCGGGGGGAACCTACGAGCAGTACTTC.

This chain connects TRBV18 to TRBJ1-6, with 8 bases lining up with TRBD1. The trim removed 3 bases at V and 7 bases at J, leaving 5 bases unmatched. This CDR3 is 15 amino acids long. The V gene's germline CDR1 is KGHSH and CDR2 LQKENI. The CDR3 DNA reads as TGTGCCAGCTCACCCCAGGGGGCGGGAAATTCACCCCTCCACTTT. It codes for CASSPQGAGNSPLHF.

The rearrangement joins TRBV27 to TRBJ1-1; D call uncertain. The CDR3 is 16 amino acids. Trimming removed 0 bases from V and 6 bases from J, with 17 bases in between. Germline lookup yields CDR1 MNHEY and CDR2 SMNVEV (reference sequence). CDR3 residues: CASSLSGKRVMAEAFF. CDR3 nucleotides: TGTGCCAGCAGTTTATCGGGAAAACGTGTTATGGCTGAAGCTTTCTTT.

This sequence joins TRBV10-2 and TRBJ1-5, with TRBD1 matching 11 bases. The V segment lost 3 bases and the J segment 3 bases; nucleotides outside the gene matches: 13. The germline V gene has CDR1 WSHSY and CDR2 SAAADI. The CDR3 consists of 19 residues. The CDR3 DNA is TGCGCCAGCAGTGATGAAGAGTTCTGGACAGGGGGCAACAATCAGCCCCAGCATTTT. This gives the protein CASSDEEFWTGGNNQPQHF.

CDR3 nucleotides: TGTGCCAGCAGTGACCCCCAAGGGGGGGCCTATGGCTACACCTTC. It specifies CASSDPQGGAYGYTF. J is TRBJ1-2 and V is TRBV25-1; tentatively, D is TRBD1 (6 bases). The germline V gene encodes CDR1 MGHDK and CDR2 SYGVNS. This CDR3 has 15 residues. V was shortened by 3 bases and J by 4 bases, with 15 bases between the two germline ends.

V usage is TRBV28 and J usage is TRBJ2-1; possibly TRBD2 for D (5 bases). CDR1 and CDR2 from the germline V gene are MDHEN and SYDVKM. Trimming removed 7 bases from V and 4 bases from J, with 14 bases in between. This CDR3 is built from 14 residues. The CDR3 coding sequence is TGTGCCAGCACCCCCGGAGGTTTTTACAATGAGCAGTTCTTC. Encoded protein: CASTPGGFYNEQFF. Using reference TRBV28 and TRBJ2-1 for the parts outside the CDR3, the full variable domain is DVKVTQSSRYLVKRTGEKVFLECVQDMDHENMFWYRQDPGLGLRLIYFSYDVKMKEKGDIPEGYSVSREKKERFSLILESASTNQTSMYLCASTPGGFYNEQFFGPGTRLTVL.

The chain uses TRBV19 and TRBJ2-1; a weak D match, TRBD1 (5 bases). The CDR3 sequence is 15 residues long. The V gene's germline CDR1 is LNHDA and CDR2 SQIVND (reference sequence). The V end was cut by 4 bases, the J end by 1 base, with 11 bases between. The CDR3 DNA sequence: TGTGCCAGTAGTACCGGACACCTTTCCTACAATGAGCAGTTCTTC. Translation gives CASSTGHLSYNEQFF.

By frequency in the sample, this clone is medium-sized. For the CDR3, the DNA is TGCGCCAGCAGCCAAGAGACCAACCTGTGGCAAGATACGCAGTATTTT. Translation gives CASSQETNLWQDTQYF. The chain has TRBV4-3 and TRBJ2-3; D is unresolved. Germline V gives CDR1 LGHNA, CDR2 YSLEER. V was cut by 0 bases and J by 5 bases, with 15 bases left in between. The CDR3 is 16 residues long.

The chain couples TRBV5-6 to TRBJ2-1; D is unresolved. CDR3 length: 11 residues. Looked up from germline, CDR1 is SGHDT and CDR2 is YYEEEE. V gave up 0 bases and J gave up 7 bases, with 2 bases separating them. The CDR3 DNA follows: TGTGCCAGCAGCTTGGCGAATGAGCAGTTCTTC. It is translated as CASSLANEQFF.

This clone was seen just once. This chain connects TRBV14 to TRBJ2-1, with 16 nucleotides matching TRBD2. The CDR3 extends over 19 amino acids. Trimming cost V 4 bases and J 5 bases; bases outside gene matches: 11. Germline CDR1 reads SGHDN; CDR2 reads FVKESK. CDR3 sequence reads: CASSPHLGLAGGRHNEQFF. The CDR3 nucleotides read TGTGCCAGCAGCCCGCACTTGGGACTAGCGGGAGGGCGCCACAATGAGCAGTTCTTC.

The chain employs TRBV5-3 and TRBJ1-2, with D unclear. TRBV5-3 counts as an open reading frame of uncertain function. The V and J ends lost 2 bases and 3 bases respectively, with 11 bases between them. CDR3 size: 14 residues. CDR3 DNA: TGTGCCAGAAGCTTCCTAGGGAATTACTATGGCTACACCTTC. This encodes CARSFLGNYYGYTF.

This chain uses TRBV11-2 with TRBJ1-4; D uncertain. The CDR3 loop spans 15 amino acids. The germline V gene has CDR1 SGHAT and CDR2 FQNNGV. V shed 4 bases and J shed 1 base, with 10 bases lying between them. The CDR3 DNA follows: TGTGCCAGCAGCTACTCCCGGGGAACTAATGAAAAACTGTTTTTT. Translating gives CASSYSRGTNEKLFF.

V is TRBV6-5 and J is TRBJ1-5; no definite D call. V lost 0 bases, J lost 9 bases, and 9 bases lay in between. CDR1 and CDR2 (germline): MNHEY, SVGAGI. There are 13 residues in the CDR3. CDR3 region: CASSYSGAGPQHF. CDR3 DNA: TGTGCCAGCAGTTACTCCGGAGCGGGGCCCCAGCATTTT.

This clone was seen a handful of times. The chain carries TRBV4-2 and TRBJ2-1; the match to TRBD2 covers 9 bases. The germline gives CDR1 LGHNA, CDR2 YNFKEQ. This CDR3 region has 17 residues. The junction had 8 bases not matched to a gene; V was cut back by 1 base and J by 4 bases. The CDR3: CASSQVVISGRYNEQFF. The CDR3 DNA follows: TGTGCCAGCAGCCAAGTGGTAATTAGCGGGAGATACAATGAGCAGTTCTTC.

This clone occurred a few times. The rearrangement joins TRBV7-2 to TRBJ1-2; D is unclear. This CDR3 has 13 amino acids. Germline lookup yields CDR1 SGHTA and CDR2 FQGNSA. V was trimmed by 3 bases and J by 8 bases, leaving 13 bases between them. The CDR3 DNA follows: TGTGCCAGCAGCTTTGAGAGCCTGGGGGGCTACACCTTC. It translates to CASSFESLGGYTF.